This T cell receptor (beta chain) is drawn from a study of shared clonotypes between healthy human individuals. Overall study: Donors had three CD4 naive, three CD4 memory, two CD8 naive and one CD8 memory plate apiece. Regarding the study as a whole: With a handful of donors compared, around 4.7% of naive CD4 clonotypes were shared.

The length of the CDR3 is 13 residues. Trimming left V 2 bases short and J 1 base short, with 3 bases between. The germline V gene has CDR1 SQVTM and CDR2 ANQGSEA. Sequencing was performed with immunoSEQ multiplex PCR; in TCRdb, only in-frame clones are kept and a portion is missing. The sample includes 2 million to 2.5 million clones, around 92% of them seen just once. On this clone itself: What it recognizes is unknown.

The TCR originated in a young man in good health. Some clones in this sample may be carry-over from other donors' samples. The sample taken for sequencing was naive CD4+ T cells from PBMCs. Subset in this sample: CD45RA+ positively selected. This chain uses TRBV29-1 with TRBJ2-6; unclear D gene. The CDR3 here is CSVESSGANVLTF. The CDR3, as DNA: TGCAGCGTTGAATCGTCTGGGGCCAACGTCCTGACTTTC.